Reported below is one T cell receptor beta chain. Its specificity is unknown. Germline lookup yields CDR1 MNHEY and CDR2 SVGAGI. V lost 2 bases and J 5 bases, leaving 12 bases between the germline ends. The CDR3 covers 14 residues. For the second PCR, which ran for 7 to 11 cycles, a sample-barcoded 5' primer and a J-beta primer mix were used. All samples yielded 2.5 million or more CDR3-containing paired-end reads. One entry per CDR3 protein results from TCRdb running MiXCR on the 5' RACE reads. The sample shows 1.5 million to 2 million distinct CDR3 sequences, roughly 49% of them seen only once. These data are taken from a study of blood T cells in healthy people across ages. Overall study context: When template switching was applied, about one barcoded beta molecule was captured per two T cells.

The authors extracted at least 5.5 micrograms of total RNA per sample. Study-level points and caveats: Because sorting was not performed, PBMCs prevented conclusive naive versus antigen-experienced comparison.

The rearrangement joins TRBV6-5 to TRBJ1-1; possible D gene TRBD1, 5 bases. This receptor was obtained from a woman aged 40 to 50 in good health. The sequencing sample was made of blood. CDR3 loop: CASSYPGPGTEAFF. CDR3 DNA sequence: TGTGCCAGCAGTTACCCGGGGCCGGGGACTGAAGCTTTCTTT.